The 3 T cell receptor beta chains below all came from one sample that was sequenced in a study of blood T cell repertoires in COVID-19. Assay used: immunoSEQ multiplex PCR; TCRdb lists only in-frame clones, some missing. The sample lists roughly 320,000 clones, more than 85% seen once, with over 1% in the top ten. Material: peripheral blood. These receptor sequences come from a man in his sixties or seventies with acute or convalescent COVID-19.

This CDR3 is CSASTGGRRGNQPQHF. The CDR3 DNA follows: TGCAGTGCTAGTACGGGCGGCCGGCGGGGCAATCAGCCCCAGCATTTT. V is TRBV20-1 and J is TRBJ1-5; no definite D call. The germline V gene encodes CDR1 DFQATT and CDR2 SNEGSKA (reference sequence). The V end was cut by 3 bases, the J end by 2 bases, with 17 bases between. The CDR3 consists of 16 residues.

The CDR3 region is CASSSRTGVISYEQYF. In DNA, the CDR3 is TGTGCCAGCAGCTCACGGACAGGGGTGATTTCCTACGAGCAGTACTTC. V is TRBV7-2 and J is TRBJ2-7; 9 bases match TRBD1. CDR1 SGHTA and CDR2 FQGNSA come from the germline V gene. J lost 1 base, V lost 4 bases, and 8 bases had no gene match. This CDR3 has 16 residues.

Here the CDR3 reads CASSLGTTSDYNEQFF. The CDR3 DNA follows: TGCGCCAGCAGCTTGGGTACGACTAGCGATTACAATGAGCAGTTCTTC. The chain is built from TRBV5-1 and TRBJ2-1, with 8 bases lining up with TRBD2. Per germline, CDR1 SGHRS and CDR2 YFSETQ. Losses at the gene ends were 0 bases for V and 4 bases for J; bases not matched to a gene: 6. The CDR3 has 16 amino acids.